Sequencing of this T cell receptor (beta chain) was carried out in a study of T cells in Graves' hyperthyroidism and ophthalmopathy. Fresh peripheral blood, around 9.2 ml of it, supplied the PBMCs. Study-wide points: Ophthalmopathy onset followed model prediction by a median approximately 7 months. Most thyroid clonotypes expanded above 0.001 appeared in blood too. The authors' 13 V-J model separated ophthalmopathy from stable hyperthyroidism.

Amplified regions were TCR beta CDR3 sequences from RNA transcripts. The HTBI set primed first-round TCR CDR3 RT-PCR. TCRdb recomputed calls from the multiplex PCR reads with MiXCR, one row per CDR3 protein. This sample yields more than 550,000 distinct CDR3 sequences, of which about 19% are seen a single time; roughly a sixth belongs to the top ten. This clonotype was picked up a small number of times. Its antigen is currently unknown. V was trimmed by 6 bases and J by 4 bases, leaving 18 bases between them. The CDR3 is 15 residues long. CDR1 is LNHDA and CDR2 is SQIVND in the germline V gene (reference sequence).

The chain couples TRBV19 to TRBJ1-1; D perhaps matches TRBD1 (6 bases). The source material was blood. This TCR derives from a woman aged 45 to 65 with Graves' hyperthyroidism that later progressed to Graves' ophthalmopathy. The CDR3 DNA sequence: TGTGCCAGTAGCAACCAGTGGGGGGCCCGCACTGAAGCTTTCTTT. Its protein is CASSNQWGARTEAFF.